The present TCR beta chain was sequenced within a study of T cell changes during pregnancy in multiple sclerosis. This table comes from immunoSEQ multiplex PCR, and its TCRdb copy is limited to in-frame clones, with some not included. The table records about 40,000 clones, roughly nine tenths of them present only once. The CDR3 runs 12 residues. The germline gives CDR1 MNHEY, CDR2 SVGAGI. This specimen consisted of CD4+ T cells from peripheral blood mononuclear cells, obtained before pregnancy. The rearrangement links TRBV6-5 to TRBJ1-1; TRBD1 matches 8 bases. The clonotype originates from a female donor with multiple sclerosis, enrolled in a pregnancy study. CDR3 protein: CATKEAGGRAFF. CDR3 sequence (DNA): TGTGCGACCAAAGAAGCAGGGGGCCGAGCTTTCTTT.